These 30 T cell receptor beta chains were all obtained from the same sample, sequenced in a study of T cells after yellow fever vaccination. TCRdb independently ran MiXCR on the 5' RACE reads; one entry per CDR3 protein. The sample shows hundreds of thousands of distinct CDR3 sequences, around 17% of them seen only once. This sample comprised PBMCs, obtained less than 6 days after the first yellow fever vaccination. The receptors stem from a man aged 18 to 29 who received the YFV17D yellow fever vaccine.

The J gene is TRBJ1-6, the V gene TRBV4-3; no definite D call. The CDR3 sequence is 15 residues long. Germline V CDR1 and CDR2: LGHNA, YSLEER. V dropped 0 bases and J dropped 7 bases, with 10 bases sitting between them. CDR3 in DNA: TGCGCCAGCAGCCAAGATCGCGGGTTCAATTCACCCCTCCACTTT. It yields the protein CASSQDRGFNSPLHF.

This clonotype showed up just a few times. The chain is built from TRBV2 and TRBJ2-7; D might be TRBD2 (5 bases). The CDR3 runs 12 residues. Trimming cost V 6 bases and J 3 bases, with 9 bases left between them. Germline lookup yields CDR1 SNHLY and CDR2 FYNNEI. Here the CDR3 DNA reads TGTGCCAGCAGCCGGGAAAACTACGAGCAGTACGTC. This sequence encodes CASSRENYEQYV.

This clonotype turned up a few times. The gene calls are TRBV12-3 or TRBV12-4 and TRBJ2-7, with D possibly called TRBD1 or TRBD2 (5 bases each). The CDR3 covers 14 residues. Trimming removed 5 bases at V and 2 bases at J, with 13 bases between. The DNA of the CDR3 is TGTGCCAGCAGTCCCCGGGACGGACCCTACGAGCAGTACGTC. It specifies CASSPRDGPYEQYV.

V gene TRBV6-5 combines with J gene TRBJ2-5, with D perhaps being TRBD1 or TRBD2 (6 bases each). With 0 bases removed from V and 4 bases from J, the gap between germline ends came to 15 bases. Germline-derived CDR1 and CDR2 are MNHEY and SVGAGI. This CDR3 region has 16 residues. The CDR3 protein is CASSYSSFTGAETQYF. The CDR3 DNA sequence: TGTGCCAGCAGTTACTCGAGCTTTACGGGGGCAGAGACCCAGTACTTC.

Only a few counts were recorded for this clonotype. This chain uses TRBV3-1 with TRBJ2-5, with D tentatively TRBD2 (5 bases). CDR1 is LGHDT and CDR2 is YNNKEL in the germline V gene (reference sequence). The V and J ends lost 0 bases and 1 base respectively, with 9 bases between them. This CDR3 has 15 residues. The CDR3 is CASSQERAVQETQYF. CDR3 sequence (DNA): TGTGCCAGCAGCCAAGAAAGAGCGGTCCAAGAGACCCAGTACTTC.

This chain connects TRBV20-1 to TRBJ2-3, with 12 bases aligning to TRBD2. Germline V gene lookup returns CDR1 DFQATT and CDR2 SNEGSKA (reference sequence). This CDR3 contains 16 residues. The ends lost 4 bases at V and 4 bases at J; junction bases unmatched: 9. The CDR3 region has the DNA TGCAGTGCTATGGGGGCCCCTAGCGGGGGGGCAGATACGCAGTATTTT. Encoded protein: CSAMGAPSGGADTQYF.

The V gene is TRBV7-2, the J gene TRBJ2-5; 10 bases align to TRBD2. The V and J ends lost 5 bases and 5 bases, in that order; junction bases with no gene match: 8. Germline V gene data show CDR1 as SGHTA and CDR2 as FQGNSA. The CDR3 extends over 15 amino acids. CDR3 amino acids: CASSRGGAGGETQYF. Written as DNA, the CDR3 is TGTGCCAGCAGCCGCGGGGGAGCGGGAGGGGAGACCCAGTACTTC.

This clonotype has only a few counts. The chain has TRBV29-1 and TRBJ2-2, with 8 bases fitting TRBD1. Germline CDR1 SQVTM, CDR2 ANQGSEA. V lost 7 bases and J lost 5; bases outside the gene matches: 9. The CDR3 is 14 amino acids. In nucleotides, the CDR3 is TGCAGCGCCTGGACAGGGCGGACAACCGGGGAGCTGTTTTTT. Its protein is CSAWTGRTTGELFF.

This clonotype has a handful of counts. V and J are TRBV12-3 or TRBV12-4 and TRBJ1-6; D is unresolved. The length of the CDR3 is 13 residues. Trimming took off 3 bases at V and 14 bases at J, with 14 bases between the two ends. For the CDR3, the DNA is TGTGCCAGCAGTTTGGGCCCGACGAAAACCCTCCACTTT. It is translated as CASSLGPTKTLHF.

This chain connects TRBV20-1 to TRBJ2-3; 9 positions agree with TRBD1. Germline assignment: CDR1 DFQATT and CDR2 SNEGSKA (reference sequence). With 5 bases clipped from V and 2 bases from J, the junction kept 5 bases outside the gene matches. The CDR3 is 14 residues long. This chain's CDR3 is CSAYDRGYTDTQYF. DNA of the CDR3: TGCAGTGCTTACGACAGGGGGTACACAGATACGCAGTATTTT.

This clonotype was observed a handful of times. The V call is TRBV5-5, the J call TRBJ2-4; 8 bases fit TRBD2. Germline V lookup: CDR1 SGHKS, CDR2 YYEKEE (reference sequence). After removal of 5 bases from V and 7 bases from J, the junction contained 14 bases not matched to a gene. The CDR3 has 16 residues. As DNA, the CDR3 is TGTGCCAGCAGTTACCCGGGGGGGCTTCTACTGAACATTCAGTACTTC. Its translation is CASSYPGGLLLNIQYF.

Details on this clonotype: At one end, the junction sequence differs from germline, possibly due to a read error. The chain carries TRBV3-1 and TRBJ2-1; TRBD2 might be the D (6 bases). CDR1 and CDR2 (germline): LGHDT, YNNKEL (reference sequence). CDR3 length: 18 amino acids. As DNA, the CDR3 is TGTGCCTGCAGTTTCGGTTCCCGGGCCCGGGGGACTTACAATGAGCAGTTCTTC. It encodes CACSFGSRARGTYNEQFF.

The chain couples TRBV13 to TRBJ2-5, with 7 positions matching TRBD2. The CDR3 runs to 15 residues. The V gene end was trimmed by 1 base and the J gene end by 3 bases; junction bases not matched to a gene: 5. Germline CDR1 reads PRHDT; CDR2 reads FYEKMQ (reference sequence). Written as DNA, the CDR3 is TGTGCCAGCAGCTTAGTACGGCTAGCGGAAGAGACCCAGTACTTC. Protein: CASSLVRLAEETQYF.

This clonotype was counted a few times. The genes are TRBV4-2 and TRBJ2-1, with TRBD2 matching 7 bases. CDR1 and CDR2 from the germline V gene are LGHNA and YNFKEQ. J was trimmed by 2 bases and V by 3 bases; bases with no gene match: 10. The CDR3 totals 17 residues. CDR3 residues: CASSQSFPGLPYNEQFF. DNA of the CDR3: TGTGCCAGCAGCCAGTCTTTCCCGGGACTACCCTACAATGAGCAGTTCTTC.

The sample holds many counts of this clonotype. This chain joins TRBV11-2 and TRBJ2-7; 12 nucleotides line up with TRBD2. Germline lookup yields CDR1 SGHAT and CDR2 FQNNGV. J lost 4 bases, V lost 5 bases, and 3 bases had no gene match. This CDR3 region has 14 residues. DNA for the CDR3: TGTGCCAGCAGCCCCGGGACTAGCGGGTACGAGCAGTACTTC. As protein: CASSPGTSGYEQYF.

This clonotype was observed a handful of times. This rearrangement joins TRBV25-1 to TRBJ2-2, with 8 bases aligning to TRBD2. The CDR3 is made up of 16 amino acids. The ends lost 4 bases at V and 7 bases at J; junction bases unmatched: 11. Germline lookup yields CDR1 MGHDK and CDR2 SYGVNS. Here the CDR3 DNA reads TGTGCCAGCAGTGTTTATGGTAGCGGGGAGGTCGGGGAGCTGTTTTTT. Translating it yields CASSVYGSGEVGELFF.

This clonotype came up a few times. This rearrangement joins TRBV7-9 to TRBJ2-3; no clear D gene. Trimming pared 4 bases from V and 4 bases from J, leaving 9 bases between. The CDR3 totals 13 residues. From germline, CDR1 is SEHNR and CDR2 FQNEAQ (reference sequence). In nucleotides, the CDR3 is TGTGCCAGCAGCTCCGCGGTGGCAGATACGCAGTATTTT. This sequence encodes CASSSAVADTQYF.

This clonotype has more than one count but fewer than ten. CDR3 nucleotides: TGTGCCAGCAGCTTAGACGTTAGGGGGGAGGATACGCAGTATTTT. Its translation: CASSLDVRGEDTQYF. V gene TRBV7-6 combines with J gene TRBJ2-3; D possibly matches TRBD1 or TRBD2 (6 bases each). V lost 1 base, J lost 6 bases, and 14 bases lay in between. Germline CDR1 is SGHVS and CDR2 is FNYEAQ. This CDR3 has 15 amino acids.

The V call is TRBV7-2, the J call TRBJ2-1; 9 nucleotides agree with TRBD1. The V gene's germline CDR1 is SGHTA and CDR2 FQGNSA. The CDR3 is 15 residues long. Germline trimming cut 3 bases from V and 5 bases from J; bases unmatched to any gene: 5. DNA of the CDR3: TGTGCCAGCAGCTTCCGGGACAGGGTCGACAATGAGCAGTTCTTC. This codes for CASSFRDRVDNEQFF.

This clonotype was observed a single time. V gene TRBV28 combines with J gene TRBJ1-5; 7 nucleotides line up with TRBD1. The germline V gene encodes CDR1 MDHEN and CDR2 SYDVKM. CDR3 length: 15 amino acids. V lost 4 bases to trimming and J lost 3 bases; unmatched junction nucleotides: 6. CDR3 residues: CASSYPGTDNQPQHF. The CDR3 region has the DNA TGTGCCAGCAGTTACCCCGGGACAGACAATCAGCCCCAGCATTTT.

This clonotype came up a few times. This chain links TRBV4-1 with TRBJ2-1; D may be TRBD1 (7 bases). Germline values: CDR1 MGHRA, CDR2 YSYEKL. The CDR3 spans 15 residues. With 0 bases removed from V and 4 bases from J, the gap between germline ends came to 10 bases. The CDR3 sequence: CASSQEGGQYNEQFF. CDR3 nucleotides: TGCGCCAGCAGCCAAGAGGGGGGACAGTACAATGAGCAGTTCTTC.

The rearrangement uses TRBV24-1 and TRBJ2-1, with D hard to call. This CDR3 is 13 amino acids long. Germline CDR1 and CDR2: KGHDR and SFDVKD. Trimming shortened V by 9 bases and J by 0 bases, and 8 bases separated the two germline ends. The CDR3: CATRPSSYNEQFF. The CDR3 DNA is TGTGCCACCCGACCCTCCTCCTACAATGAGCAGTTCTTC.

This clonotype was observed a single time. The CDR3 spells CASRSANYGYTF. CDR3 in DNA: TGTGCCAGTAGATCGGCCAACTATGGCTACACCTTC. The rearrangement uses TRBV19 and TRBJ1-2; the D is unclear. The CDR3 has 12 residues. Germline CDR1 and CDR2: LNHDA and SQIVND (reference sequence). V lost 6 bases to trimming and J lost 2 bases, with 7 bases between them.

The sample holds many counts of this clonotype. This chain joins TRBV5-1 and TRBJ2-2, with D maybe TRBD1 (5 bases). CDR1 and CDR2 (germline): SGHRS, YFSETQ. This CDR3 spans 15 amino acids. Trimming took 6 bases from V and 0 from J, leaving 12 bases between them. This CDR3 reads CASTDSLANTGELFF. The CDR3 bases are TGCGCCAGCACCGACAGCCTTGCGAACACCGGGGAGCTGTTTTTT.

CDR3 DNA: TGCAGTGCTAGAGTCCTGGACAGGAATGGCTACACCTTC. As protein: CSARVLDRNGYTF. This chain connects TRBV20-1 to TRBJ1-2, with TRBD1 matching 7 bases. Unmatched junction bases numbered 5, after V lost 1 base and J lost 6 bases. CDR3 length: 13 amino acids. Germline CDR1 reads DFQATT; CDR2 reads SNEGSKA (reference sequence).

This clonotype has just a few counts. The chain uses TRBV5-1 and TRBJ2-2; no definite D call. Per the germline V gene, CDR1 is SGHRS and CDR2 is YFSETQ. The CDR3 is 14 residues long. Deletions cut 2 bases from V and 5 bases from J, with 10 bases between. CDR3 sequence (DNA): TGCGCCAGCAGCTTAGGACGGCGTACCGGGGAGCTGTTTTTT. Its protein is CASSLGRRTGELFF.

The J gene is TRBJ1-1, the V gene TRBV5-1, with TRBD1 as a possible D gene (6 bases). Germline loops: CDR1 SGHRS, CDR2 YFSETQ. The length of the CDR3 is 16 residues. Trimming removed 0 bases from V and 0 bases from J, with 12 bases in between. CDR3 loop: CASSLAPTGLNTEAFF. CDR3 DNA sequence: TGCGCCAGCAGCTTGGCCCCGACAGGACTGAACACTGAAGCTTTCTTT.

The chain joins TRBV12-3 or TRBV12-4 to TRBJ2-7; TRBD2 matches at 7 bases. This CDR3 is 15 amino acids long. Trimming cost V 6 bases and J 2 bases; bases outside gene matches: 10. The CDR3 reads CASSRTRGRPYEQYF. Here the CDR3 DNA reads TGTGCCAGCAGCCGGACTAGAGGAAGACCCTACGAGCAGTACTTC.

The chain couples TRBV5-5 to TRBJ2-7; D gene unclear. Deletions cut 4 bases from V and 5 bases from J, with 10 bases between. Germline CDR1 is SGHKS and CDR2 is YYEKEE (reference sequence). The length of the CDR3 is 12 residues. In DNA form, the CDR3 reads TGTGCCAGCAGCAAAGACTGGGACGAGCAGTACGTC. Translated: CASSKDWDEQYV.

V is TRBV7-2 and J is TRBJ2-5; D gene ambiguous. Germline V lookup: CDR1 SGHTA, CDR2 FQGNSA. The CDR3 spans 15 residues. V was cut by 1 base and J by 5 bases, with 14 bases left in between. The CDR3 is CASSLEFSRLETQYF. CDR3 DNA sequence: TGTGCCAGCAGCTTAGAGTTTAGCCGGCTTGAGACCCAGTACTTC.